Shown below are 9 T cell receptor beta chains from a single sample sequenced in a study of blood T cell repertoires in COVID-19. The method was immunoSEQ multiplex PCR; TCRdb's version includes in-frame clones alone and lacks a portion of them. The sample shows 45,000 to 60,000 clones, about 85% of them seen only once. Sequencing used peripheral blood. Every receptor here comes from a human donor in a cohort sampled during active COVID-19.

V and J are TRBV12-5 and TRBJ2-7; 7 positions agree with TRBD1. Germline values: CDR1 LGHNT, CDR2 FRNRAP. With 1 base clipped from V and 3 bases from J, the junction kept 6 bases outside the gene matches. The CDR3 has 15 amino acids. Written as DNA, the CDR3 is TGTGCTAGTGGTTTGGATCGCCGACAGGGCTACGAGCAGTACTTC. It is translated as CASGLDRRQGYEQYF.

In nucleotides, the CDR3 is TGTGCCAGCAGCTTGGCGGGAAACACTGAAGCTTTCTTT. Its protein product is CASSLAGNTEAFF. The V gene is TRBV7-8, the J gene TRBJ1-1; D remains ambiguous. The V end was cut by 3 bases, the J end by 2 bases, with 7 bases between. This CDR3 contains 13 residues. Germline V gives CDR1 SGHVS, CDR2 FQNEAQ.

The chain carries TRBV6-5 and TRBJ2-5; TRBD1 might be the D (6 bases). Deletions cut 0 bases from V and 5 bases from J, with 7 bases between. This CDR3 contains 13 residues. Germline V lookup: CDR1 MNHEY, CDR2 SVGAGI. The DNA for the CDR3 is TGTGCCAGCAGTTACTCGGGGGCTGAGACCCAGTACTTC. It translates to CASSYSGAETQYF.

The rearrangement uses TRBV18 and TRBJ2-5, with D unclear. Germline CDR1 reads KGHSH; CDR2 reads LQKENI. V lost 0 bases to trimming and J lost 0 bases, with 5 bases between them. The CDR3 consists of 14 residues. CDR3 DNA: TGTGCCAGCTCACCACCGTCCGACCAAGAGACCCAGTACTTC. It encodes CASSPPSDQETQYF.

The rearrangement links TRBV6-5 to TRBJ1-2, with a possible D match to TRBD1 (6 bases). Germline CDR1 MNHEY, CDR2 SVGAGI. This CDR3 region has 15 residues. Between the trimmed V and J ends, which lost 7 bases and 2 bases, there was a span of 17 bases. The CDR3 sequence is CASTGGRTRNYGYTF. DNA for the CDR3: TGTGCCAGCACTGGGGGCCGAACCCGAAACTATGGCTACACCTTC.

This rearrangement joins TRBV5-1 to TRBJ2-7, with D maybe TRBD1 (6 bases). Deletions cut 4 bases from V and 1 base from J, with 18 bases between. The germline gives CDR1 SGHRS, CDR2 YFSETQ. There are 16 residues in the CDR3. CDR3 sequence (DNA): TGCGCCAGCAGCCCCCGGGACACTAGACTTTCCTACGAGCAGTACTTC. This sequence encodes CASSPRDTRLSYEQYF.

This clone appeared a single time. This rearrangement joins TRBV19 to TRBJ1-2; a weak D match, TRBD1 (6 bases). The V gene's germline CDR1 is LNHDA and CDR2 SQIVND (reference sequence). V lost 4 bases to trimming and J lost 1 base, with 13 bases between them. The CDR3 has 15 residues. The CDR3 here is CASSNTGRFNYGYTF. CDR3 sequence (DNA): TGTGCCAGTAGTAATACAGGGAGATTTAACTATGGCTACACCTTC.

This sequence joins TRBV2 and TRBJ2-3; 10 bases align to TRBD2. This CDR3 contains 14 residues. The junction had 4 bases not matched to a gene; V was cut back by 4 bases and J by 6 bases. Germline V gene data show CDR1 as SNHLY and CDR2 as FYNNEI. CDR3 bases: TGTGCCAGCAGTGGCGGGACTAGCGCTGATACGCAGTATTTT. Protein product: CASSGGTSADTQYF.

This chain connects TRBV7-9 to TRBJ1-5; 7 bases are a match to TRBD1. The CDR3 is 14 residues long. J lost 4 bases, V lost 1 base, and 1 base had no gene match. Per the germline V gene, CDR1 is SEHNR and CDR2 is FQNEAQ (reference sequence). The CDR3 DNA reads as TGTGCCAGCAGCTTAGGACAGGGTAATCAGCCCCAGCATTTT. Translated: CASSLGQGNQPQHF.